Following are 9 T cell receptor beta chains from one sample sequenced in a study of blood T cell repertoires in COVID-19. The assay was immunoSEQ multiplex PCR, and TCRdb's table has in-frame clones only and misses some. Of nearly 250,000 clones listed, roughly 86% are singletons. Sequences were obtained from peripheral blood. These receptors came from a woman older than 75 with COVID-19, enrolled during active disease.

The V call is TRBV3-1 (or the pseudogene TRBV3-2), the J call TRBJ2-3, with 14 bases aligning to TRBD2. Germline trimming cut 0 bases from V and 4 bases from J; bases unmatched to any gene: 9. Looked up from germline, CDR1 is LGHDT and CDR2 is YNNKEL (reference sequence). The CDR3 runs 19 residues. As DNA, the CDR3 is TGTGCCAGCAGCCAAGATGTGACTAGCGGGGGGGCCTTTTCAGATACGCAGTATTTT. Encoded protein: CASSQDVTSGGAFSDTQYF.

The chain employs TRBV6-5 and TRBJ1-3; D uncertain. Germline loops: CDR1 MNHEY, CDR2 SVGAGI. Trimming took 6 bases from V and 0 from J, leaving 6 bases between them. CDR3 length: 13 amino acids. The CDR3 protein is CASRGSSGNTIYF. The CDR3 nucleotides are TGTGCCAGCAGGGGGAGCTCTGGAAACACCATATATTTT.

V and J are TRBV19 and TRBJ2-5, with D perhaps TRBD2 (7 bases). The germline V gene encodes CDR1 LNHDA and CDR2 SQIVND (reference sequence). Trimming left V 4 bases short and J 3 bases short, with 15 bases between. This CDR3 has 15 amino acids. CDR3 amino acids: CASSKTGRGEETQYF. The CDR3, as DNA: TGTGCCAGTAGTAAAACAGGGAGGGGAGAAGAGACCCAGTACTTC.

The V gene is TRBV4-2, the J gene TRBJ1-2, with 8 bases aligning to TRBD1. Germline CDR1 LGHNA, CDR2 YNFKEQ. The CDR3 extends over 16 amino acids. The V and J ends lost 4 bases and 4 bases, in that order; junction bases with no gene match: 11. CDR3 DNA sequence: TGTGCCAGCAGCCGCTCTACAGGGGGATTAGGCTATGGCTACACCTTC. Residues: CASSRSTGGLGYGYTF.

This chain uses TRBV5-1 with TRBJ1-6; 10 nucleotides align to TRBD1. CDR3 length equals 16 residues. Germline CDR1 is SGHRS and CDR2 is YFSETQ. The trim removed 4 bases at V and 7 bases at J, leaving 8 bases unmatched. The CDR3 nucleotides read TGCGCCAGCAGCCGGACCGGACAGGGGGGAAATTCACCCCTCCACTTT. Amino acid sequence: CASSRTGQGGNSPLHF.

The chain couples TRBV19 to TRBJ2-2; 12 bases map to TRBD2. Per the germline V gene, CDR1 is LNHDA and CDR2 is SQIVND (reference sequence). V lost 4 bases and J lost 6; bases outside the gene matches: 9. This CDR3 has 17 amino acids. This CDR3 reads CASSRASSGGAPGELFF. The CDR3 region has the DNA TGTGCCAGTAGTAGGGCCTCTAGCGGGGGGGCTCCCGGGGAGCTGTTTTTT. The entire variable domain, with the rest obtained from reference TRBV19 and TRBJ2-2, is as follows: DGGITQSPKYLFRKEGQNVTLSCEQNLNHDAMYWYRQDPGQGLRLIYYSQIVNDFQKGDIAEGYSVSREKKESFPLTVTSAQKNPTAFYLCASSRASSGGAPGELFFGEGSRLTVL.

The sample holds one count of this clone. Other DNA sequences from this sample encode an identical CDR3 as well. This chain joins TRBV10-3 and TRBJ2-5; D is perhaps TRBD2 (5 bases). The length of the CDR3 is 13 residues. CDR1 and CDR2 from the germline V gene are ENHRY and SYGVKD. V gave up 4 bases and J gave up 3 bases, with 9 bases separating them. CDR3 bases: TGTGCCATCAGTGGGCGGGCAGAAGAGACCCAGTACTTC. This codes for CAISGRAEETQYF.

This chain joins TRBV2 and TRBJ2-3; possible D gene TRBD2, 6 bases. This CDR3 comprises 13 residues. Trimming stripped 7 bases from V and 6 bases from J, with 14 bases between. Germline V gene lookup returns CDR1 SNHLY and CDR2 FYNNEI. CDR3 nucleotide sequence: TGTGCCAGCAACCGGGACTTGGGGGATACGCAGTATTTT. It encodes CASNRDLGDTQYF.

The chain joins TRBV15 to TRBJ2-7; 9 bases match TRBD1. Unmatched junction bases numbered 13, after V lost 5 bases and J lost 5 bases. Looked up from germline, CDR1 is LNHNV and CDR2 is YYDKDF (reference sequence). The CDR3 is 16 residues long. The CDR3 protein is CATSGRQGEQKHEQYF. CDR3 in DNA: TGTGCCACCAGCGGACGACAGGGGGAACAGAAGCACGAGCAGTACTTC. The full variable domain, completed using reference TRBV15 and TRBJ2-7, is DAMVIQNPRYQVTQFGKPVTLSCSQTLNHNVMYWYQQKSSQAPKLLFHYYDKDFNNEADTPDNFQSRRPNTSFCFLDIRSPGLGDTAMYLCATSGRQGEQKHEQYFGPGTRLTVT.